This T cell receptor (beta chain) was captured by sequencing in a study of cytotoxic CD8 clonotypes in ibrutinib-treated CLL. Study results and limitations: Ibrutinib response saw clonality rise, and progression saw it return toward baseline. At baseline, clonality was higher than in age-matched healthy donors and correlated with CD8+ counts.

The CDR3 covers 15 residues. The ends lost 3 bases at V and 14 bases at J; junction bases unmatched: 18. Germline values: CDR1 LNHDA, CDR2 SQIVND (reference sequence). This clone occurred a few times. What it binds is not known. Sequenced by immunoSEQ multiplex PCR; TCRdb stores in-frame clones only, minus some. The repertoire includes some 200,000 clones, approximately 72% of them detected once, and over 10% sits in the top ten. This chain links TRBV19 with TRBJ1-2; TRBD1 aligns across 7 bases. The sequenced sample was PBMCs, obtained after 24 months of ibrutinib treatment. The clonotype was recovered from a human donor with chronic lymphocytic leukemia. The CDR3 loop is CASSIHGTEEKRNTF. CDR3 sequence (DNA): TGTGCCAGTAGTATCCACGGGACAGAAGAGAAGCGGAATACCTTC.